This TCR beta chain was identified during a study of cytomegalovirus exposure and HLA in healthy donors. Study findings and constraints: Donors were assumed by presence/absence analyses to have roughly uniform sequencing depth. The study recorded about 150 TCR beta chains that were cytomegalovirus-associated.

This CDR3 is 14 amino acids long. V dropped 4 bases and J dropped 3; count of bases not matched to a gene: 4. The germline gives CDR1 MGHRA, CDR2 YSYEKL. Although they were nominally healthy when sampled, donors likely had unrecorded immune exposures. On this clone: As yet, its antigen is unknown.

A multiplex PCR was run with 60 Vbeta primers and 13 Jbeta primers. Some clones are missing from TCRdb's copy, which holds only in-frame ones; the method was immunoSEQ multiplex PCR. The sample has 81,000 or so clones; about three quarters are singletons. This rearrangement joins TRBV4-1 to TRBJ2-5; 8 bases map to TRBD2. Sequenced sample: PBMCs. This TCR was sampled from a man in his fifties or sixties in good health and CMV-seropositive. CDR3 sequence (DNA): TGCGCCAGCAGCCTACGACTAGCGAAAGAGACCCAGTACTTC. Its protein is CASSLRLAKETQYF.